The 2 T cell receptor beta chains presented below share a single source sample, sequenced in a study of T cells after posttransplantation cyclophosphamide. Sampled 1 year posttransplant, controls received myeloablative marrow transplants, methotrexate and a calcineurin inhibitor. The table came from immunoSEQ multiplex PCR; TCRdb's copy has only in-frame clones and leaves some out. The sample holds around 17,000 clones, around 84% seen once. The specimen was PBMCs, collected after allogeneic stem cell transplant with calcineurin inhibitor and methotrexate. These receptors were taken from a female patient aged 18 to 30 who received an allogeneic stem cell transplant from an unrelated donor, was CMV-positive, and had acute and chronic GVHD. Some T cells may be transferred from the graft donor.

The J gene is TRBJ2-7, the V gene TRBV2; no clear D. Trimming left V 5 bases short and J 1 base short, with 18 bases between. Germline-derived CDR1 and CDR2 are SNHLY and FYNNEI. This CDR3 has 16 residues. CDR3 protein: CASSTNSRRKSYEQYF. Here the CDR3 DNA reads TGTGCCAGCAGTACGAACTCCCGGCGGAAATCCTACGAGCAGTACTTC.

J is TRBJ1-1 and V is TRBV27, with TRBD1 matching 11 bases. The J segment lost 4 bases and the V segment lost 3 bases, leaving 7 bases of the junction unmatched. Germline lookup yields CDR1 MNHEY and CDR2 SMNVEV (reference sequence). The CDR3 spans 16 residues. This CDR3 is CASSFSDRGLGTEAFF. As DNA, the CDR3 is TGTGCCAGCAGTTTTTCGGACAGGGGGCTCGGCACTGAAGCTTTCTTT.